These 13 T cell receptor beta chains were all obtained from the same sample, sequenced in a study of T-cell memory formation after mild COVID-19. TCRdb re-called the 5' RACE reads with MiXCR, one entry per CDR3 protein. The sample holds approximately 210,000 distinct CDR3 sequences; about 10% are singletons and the top ten take 2.5% to 3.5%. The sequencing sample was made of PBMCs or a T cell subset sorted from them (not recorded which). The receptors shown here come from a man aged 18 to 29 who had mild COVID-19 (a few samples of this study predate the infection). Cell type and time point are not known.

Written as DNA, the CDR3 is TGCGCCAGCAGACAAGTGGGGAGCACAGATACGCAGTATTTT. Translated: CASRQVGSTDTQYF. This sequence joins TRBV5-1 and TRBJ2-3; D remains ambiguous. V shed 5 bases and J shed 0 bases, with 10 bases lying between them. Germline CDR1 and CDR2: SGHRS and YFSETQ. The CDR3 has 14 residues.

This clonotype has just a few counts. The chain joins TRBV20-1 to TRBJ2-7; D possibly corresponds to TRBD2 (5 bases). The V gene lost 2 bases and the J gene lost 3 bases, with 8 bases spanning the gap. This CDR3 spans 12 amino acids. Germline V CDR1 and CDR2: DFQATT, SNEGSKA (reference sequence). The CDR3 DNA is TGCAGTGCTAGATCCGGGAACTACGAGCAGTACTTC. It encodes CSARSGNYEQYF.

There are a few counts of this clonotype. The genes are TRBV5-6 and TRBJ1-3; D gene uncertain. Per germline, CDR1 SGHDT and CDR2 YYEEEE. The CDR3 extends over 16 amino acids. The V end lost 1 base, the J end lost 0 bases, and 11 bases lay between the germline ends. This chain's CDR3 is CASSLMRKSSGNTIYF. The DNA of the CDR3 is TGTGCCAGCAGCTTGATGAGGAAGAGCTCTGGAAACACCATATATTTT.

The chain has TRBV7-3 and TRBJ2-5; D perhaps matches TRBD2 (5 bases). This CDR3 contains 14 residues. The germline V gene has CDR1 SGHTA and CDR2 FQGTGA. Deletions cut 2 bases from V and 5 bases from J, with 12 bases between. CDR3 in DNA: TGTGCCAGCAGCTTAGGCAGTCCGGGGGAGACCCAGTACTTC. This encodes CASSLGSPGETQYF.

The DNA for the CDR3 is TGCGCCAGTAGACCCCATGGCGCCAATGAGCAGTTCTTC. Protein: CASRPHGANEQFF. V usage is TRBV4-1 and J usage is TRBJ2-1; D gene uncertain. The CDR3 extends over 13 amino acids. Germline V gene data show CDR1 as MGHRA and CDR2 as YSYEKL. The V end lost 9 bases, the J end lost 6 bases, and 15 bases lay between the germline ends.

Many counts were recorded for this clonotype. This chain links TRBV11-2 with TRBJ2-4, with D unresolved. CDR3 length equals 13 residues. The germline V gene has CDR1 SGHAT and CDR2 FQNNGV. V shed 5 bases and J shed 5 bases, with 10 bases lying between them. The CDR3: CASSPGRENIQYF. CDR3 nucleotide sequence: TGTGCCAGCAGCCCTGGGCGCGAAAACATTCAGTACTTC. The variable domain in full, with the rest retrieved from reference TRBV11-2 and TRBJ2-4, is EAGVAQSPRYKIIEKRQSVAFWCNPISGHATLYWYQQILGQGPKLLIQFQNNGVVDDSQLPKDRFSAERLKGVDSTLKIQPAKLEDSAVYLCASSPGRENIQYFGAGTRLSVL.

The V and J genes are TRBV20-1 and TRBJ1-2; 7 nucleotides match TRBD1. Trimming cost V 5 bases and J 6 bases; bases outside gene matches: 18. Germline V CDR1 and CDR2: DFQATT, SNEGSKA (reference sequence). This CDR3 has 16 residues. The CDR3, as DNA: TGCAGTGCTTGGGAGGGACAGAGTATGGGTCACAATGGCTACACCTTC. As protein: CSAWEGQSMGHNGYTF.

This clonotype was recorded many times. The V call is TRBV18, the J call TRBJ1-3; the D is unclear. The V end was cut by 2 bases, the J end by 3 bases, with 8 bases between. CDR1 is KGHSH, CDR2 LQKENI, per germline. This CDR3 spans 14 amino acids. Here the CDR3 reads CASSPTGFGNTIYF. The CDR3 coding sequence is TGTGCCAGCTCACCAACGGGATTTGGAAACACCATATATTTT.

This clonotype was observed a handful of times. The V call is TRBV6-2 or TRBV6-3, the J call TRBJ2-7, with a tentative D call TRBD1 (5 bases). CDR1 and CDR2 from the germline V gene are MNHEY and SVGEGT. Trimming took off 4 bases at V and 2 bases at J, with 12 bases between the two ends. The CDR3 sequence is 14 residues long. In DNA, the CDR3 is TGTGCCAGCAGTTCCAGGCAGGGCCCCTACGAGCAGTACGTC. It translates to CASSSRQGPYEQYV.

CDR3 nucleotides: TGTGCCAGCAGCCCCTCCCAAATGGTCCGCACTGAAGCTTTCTTT. This encodes CASSPSQMVRTEAFF. This chain uses TRBV7-2 with TRBJ1-1; D unresolved. The CDR3 is 15 residues long. Deletions cut 5 bases from V and 4 bases from J, with 17 bases between. Germline CDR1 and CDR2: SGHTA and FQGNSA.

This clonotype was recorded a few times. The rearrangement links TRBV29-1 to TRBJ2-1, with 8 positions matching TRBD2. Germline V lookup: CDR1 SQVTM, CDR2 ANQGSEA. Trimming cost V 7 bases and J 3 bases; bases outside gene matches: 8. The CDR3 is 14 residues long. CDR3 sequence (DNA): TGCAGCGCAACGACTAGCGCCGTCTACAATGAGCAGTTCTTC. It yields the protein CSATTSAVYNEQFF.

This clonotype has a count of ten or more. CDR3 loop: CASSPLVSGRGYGYTF. DNA for the CDR3: TGTGCCAGCAGCCCCTTGGTGAGCGGGCGCGGTTATGGCTACACCTTC. The J gene is TRBJ1-2, the V gene TRBV11-2; D call uncertain. The CDR3 runs to 16 residues. CDR1 is SGHAT, CDR2 FQNNGV, per germline. V gave up 5 bases and J gave up 5 bases, with 21 bases separating them.

This clonotype was counted a few times. The V and J genes are TRBV9 and TRBJ2-7, with D unresolved. Germline CDR1 is SGDLS and CDR2 is YYNGEE. The CDR3 sequence is 9 residues long. Deletions cut 4 bases from V and 6 bases from J, with 2 bases between. CDR3 coding DNA: TGTGCCAGCAGCTCCGAGCAGTACGTC. Its protein is CASSSEQYV.